This T cell receptor (beta chain) was captured in a study of human T cells and chemical hapten exposure. For the study at large: Skin of the upper inner arm, approximately 2 cm by approximately 2 cm, received 2% DPC for sensitization. Whole-study results and caveats: As patch test score rose, PT1 expanded TCR counts tended to rise as well.

This clonotype appeared many times. What it binds is not known. The CDR3 runs to 13 residues. V was shortened by 6 bases and J by 5 bases, with 10 bases between the two germline ends. Documented time point: patch test 1, 2 weeks after DPC sensitization. Documented treatment: therapeutic diphenylcyclopropenone sensitization with weekly scalp DPC. The library tagged individual cDNA molecules with unique molecular identifiers. Original analysis: 95,638 TCRs per sample was the median, with a range of roughly 23,224 to 750,000. MiXCR, run by TCRdb on the RACE reads, gives a single entry per CDR3 protein. It is TCRdb's table, rather than the study itself, that gives the V and J calls and clone size. The repertoire includes fewer than 60,000 distinct CDR3 sequences, 9% to 9.5% of them detected once, and 3.5% to 5% sits in the top ten.

The material was whole blood, obtained in connection with sensitization to the hapten diphenylcyclopropenone (DPC). The TCR originated in a woman aged 45-65 years with alopecia areata. Some clones in this sample may be carry-over from other donors' samples. The chain uses TRBV12-3 or TRBV12-4 and TRBJ1-4; D gene unclear. The CDR3 reads CASSPSLNEKLFF. The DNA for the CDR3 is TGTGCCAGCAGCCCGTCCTTGAATGAAAAACTGTTTTTT.